What follows are 21 T cell receptor beta chains derived from one specimen sequenced in a study of T cell responses to AZD1222 COVID-19 vaccine (dated by TCRdb to the early 2020s). The time point label, read with the paper, signifies: baseline before first vaccination. Sample treatment or condition, as interpreted from the label and publication: meningococcal conjugate vaccine given as trial control. The method behind the library was the immunoSEQ multiplex PCR assay. TCRdb limited this immuneACCESS table to in-frame rearrangements with V and J called. A share of clones is missing; checked studies link under half to unresolved V genes, and the rest is unexplained. The sample contains 120,000 or so clones, about 90% of them found a single time. Of the sample, 4.4% falls within the top ten clones. Material: peripheral blood, obtained on day 0 of MenACWY control vaccination. These receptors originate from an adult in good health.

Written as DNA, the CDR3 is TGCGCCAGCAGTGAGTCCCGACGGCAGGGGGCTTATCAGCCCCAGCATTTT. Translation: CASSESRRQGAYQPQHF. The genes are TRBV10-2 and TRBJ1-5; TRBD1 matches at 8 bases. V shed 0 bases, J shed 5 bases, and the junction held 9 bases outside the gene matches. The CDR3 consists of 17 residues. Germline CDR1 is WSHSY and CDR2 is SAAADI.

This clone was picked up one time. The chain joins TRBV15 to TRBJ2-5; D is ambiguous. The germline V and J ends were trimmed by 0 bases and 5 bases, with 10 bases remaining between them. Germline lookup yields CDR1 LNHNV and CDR2 YYDKDF (reference sequence). The CDR3 runs 14 residues. The CDR3 sequence: CATSRDSSLETQYF. The DNA of the CDR3 is TGTGCCACCAGCAGAGATTCTAGTTTGGAGACCCAGTACTTC.

The V and J genes are TRBV6-2 or TRBV6-3 and TRBJ2-7; 8 bases align to TRBD1. The CDR3 loop spans 18 amino acids. Trimming took 2 bases from V and 3 from J; bases not matched to a gene: 15. CDR1 and CDR2 from the germline V gene are MNHEY and SVGEGT. Here the CDR3 reads CASSYPRNGQGPSYEQYV. In nucleotides, the CDR3 is TGTGCCAGCAGTTACCCGAGGAACGGACAGGGCCCTAGCTACGAGCAGTACGTC.

This chain joins TRBV13 and TRBJ2-5; D tentatively reads TRBD1 or TRBD2 (5 bases each). The CDR3 runs 11 residues. Per the germline V gene, CDR1 is PRHDT and CDR2 is FYEKMQ (reference sequence). V was cut by 5 bases and J by 9 bases, with 10 bases left in between. The CDR3 sequence is CASSPRGPQYF. The CDR3 bases are TGTGCCAGCAGCCCCCGGGGCCCCCAGTACTTC.

V gene TRBV7-9 combines with J gene TRBJ1-1; unclear D gene. The CDR3 totals 12 residues. CDR1 is SEHNR and CDR2 is FQNEAQ in the germline V gene (reference sequence). V was shortened by 5 bases and J by 1 base, with 5 bases between the two germline ends. Written as DNA, the CDR3 is TGTGCCAGCAGCCACACGAACACTGAAGCTTTCTTT. Translated, it gives CASSHTNTEAFF.

The chain joins TRBV10-2 to TRBJ2-7; D gene unclear. CDR3 length: 14 amino acids. Trimming shortened V by 3 bases and J by 0 bases, and 9 bases separated the two germline ends. CDR1 and CDR2 from the germline V gene are WSHSY and SAAADI. The CDR3 sequence is CASSDDGTSYEQYF. CDR3 in DNA: TGCGCCAGCAGTGATGATGGAACCTCCTACGAGCAGTACTTC.

The chain combines TRBV4-2 with TRBJ2-1; TRBD1 aligns across 9 bases. Trimming removed 0 bases from V and 7 bases from J; junction bases left unmatched: 10. Germline V gives CDR1 LGHNA, CDR2 YNFKEQ. CDR3 length: 17 amino acids. CDR3 sequence (DNA): TGTGCCAGCAGCCAAGATGAGACAGGGGGATTTTTAAATGAGCAGTTCTTC. It encodes CASSQDETGGFLNEQFF.

The chain carries TRBV2 and TRBJ2-1; D uncertain. The CDR3 has 14 residues. V dropped 3 bases and J dropped 0 bases, with 6 bases sitting between them. CDR1 and CDR2 (germline): SNHLY, FYNNEI. CDR3 sequence (DNA): TGTGCCAGCAGTGAGGCACGCTCCTACAATGAGCAGTTCTTC. Protein: CASSEARSYNEQFF.

The sample holds a few counts of this clone. The rearrangement joins TRBV6-2 or TRBV6-3 to TRBJ2-7; TRBD2 agrees at 12 bases. CDR3 length: 18 amino acids. The germline gives CDR1 MNHEY, CDR2 SVGEGT. Trimming took 0 bases from V and 4 from J; bases not matched to a gene: 10. CDR3 sequence (DNA): TGTGCCAGCAGTTACTCCTCCAGACTAGCGGGGGACCCTTACGAGCAGTACGTC. It encodes CASSYSSRLAGDPYEQYV.

The chain combines TRBV28 with TRBJ2-7; D may correspond to TRBD1 or TRBD2 (5 bases each). The germline V and J ends were trimmed by 5 bases and 1 base, with 12 bases remaining between them. Germline V CDR1 and CDR2: MDHEN, SYDVKM. The CDR3 is 14 residues long. CDR3 sequence (DNA): TGTGCCAGCAGTAAGTGGGACGGTTCCTACGAGCAGTACTTC. It specifies CASSKWDGSYEQYF.

This chain joins TRBV5-6 and TRBJ1-2; D gene ambiguous. V lost 3 bases, J lost 4 bases, and 10 bases lay in between. The germline CDR1 and CDR2 sequences are SGHDT and YYEEEE. The CDR3 runs to 13 residues. The CDR3 DNA sequence: TGTGCCAGCAGCTCCGACGTACGCTATGGCTACACCTTC. Its protein product is CASSSDVRYGYTF.

The V and J genes are TRBV7-8 and TRBJ1-3, with 10 bases lining up with TRBD1. The CDR3 is 18 residues long. V dropped 4 bases and J dropped 4; count of bases not matched to a gene: 13. The germline gives CDR1 SGHVS, CDR2 FQNEAQ. Written as DNA, the CDR3 is TGTGCCAGCAGCTCACCCCGTCCGGGACAGGGGTCCGGAAACACCATATATTTT. It is translated as CASSSPRPGQGSGNTIYF.

The chain links TRBV19 to TRBJ1-1; D perhaps matches TRBD1 (6 bases). Germline values: CDR1 LNHDA, CDR2 SQIVND (reference sequence). The CDR3 is 15 amino acids. Trimming pared 3 bases from V and 4 bases from J, leaving 15 bases between. In DNA, the CDR3 is TGTGCCAGTAGTATTCAGGGGTCCCGGGTCACTGAAGCTTTCTTT. This codes for CASSIQGSRVTEAFF.

The count of this clone is one. This rearrangement joins TRBV6-5 to TRBJ1-4; D unclear. The CDR3 sequence is 13 residues long. CDR1 MNHEY and CDR2 SVGAGI come from the germline V gene. Trimming stripped 8 bases from V and 9 bases from J, with 16 bases between. CDR3 protein: CASYGGTNQKLFF. The CDR3 DNA sequence: TGTGCCAGCTACGGTGGCACCAACCAAAAACTGTTTTTT.

This clone was detected once. The J gene is TRBJ2-5, the V gene TRBV19; tentative D call: TRBD2 (6 bases). V gave up 4 bases and J gave up 5 bases, with 14 bases separating them. CDR1 LNHDA and CDR2 SQIVND come from the germline V gene (reference sequence). The CDR3 sequence is 14 residues long. In DNA form, the CDR3 reads TGTGCCAGTAGTAGCGGGGAGCCCTTCGAGACCCAGTACTTC. Amino acid sequence: CASSSGEPFETQYF. The full variable domain, completed using reference TRBV19 and TRBJ2-5, is DGGITQSPKYLFRKEGQNVTLSCEQNLNHDAMYWYRQDPGQGLRLIYYSQIVNDFQKGDIAEGYSVSREKKESFPLTVTSAQKNPTAFYLCASSSGEPFETQYFGPGTRLLVL.

The chain uses TRBV6-5 and TRBJ2-5, with TRBD1 matching 7 bases. The CDR3 runs to 13 residues. Germline V CDR1 and CDR2: MNHEY, SVGAGI. With V trimmed by 7 bases and J by 4 bases, 6 bases remained unmatched. CDR3 loop: CASKKTGLETQYF. Here the CDR3 DNA reads TGTGCCAGCAAAAAGACAGGGTTAGAGACCCAGTACTTC.

The rearrangement joins TRBV7-2 to TRBJ1-2; D may be TRBD1 (6 bases). The CDR3 runs to 17 residues. Trimming removed 5 bases at V and 0 bases at J, with 19 bases between. Germline CDR1 SGHTA, CDR2 FQGNSA. The CDR3 here is CASSVRGQRMTNYGYTF. DNA of the CDR3: TGTGCCAGCAGCGTCAGGGGACAAAGGATGACTAACTATGGCTACACCTTC.

V gene TRBV7-8 combines with J gene TRBJ2-3; possibly TRBD1 for D (6 bases). The CDR3 is 14 residues long. Germline V lookup: CDR1 SGHVS, CDR2 FQNEAQ. V lost 1 base and J 5 bases, leaving 10 bases between the germline ends. The DNA of the CDR3 is TGTGCCAGCAGCTTAGGACAGGCTTTAGATACGCAGTATTTT. Translated, it gives CASSLGQALDTQYF.

The chain is built from TRBV5-1 and TRBJ2-7; perhaps TRBD2 as D (6 bases). Trimming pared 2 bases from V and 5 bases from J, leaving 14 bases between. Germline V gene data show CDR1 as SGHRS and CDR2 as YFSETQ. CDR3 length: 14 amino acids. The CDR3 loop reads CASSFSGRGHEQYF. In nucleotides, the CDR3 is TGCGCCAGCAGCTTTTCCGGGAGAGGCCACGAGCAGTACTTC. The full variable domain, in which reference TRBV5-1 and TRBJ2-7 provide the parts outside the CDR3, is KAGVTQTPRYLIKTRGQQVTLSCSPISGHRSVSWYQQTPGQGLQFLFEYFSETQRNKGNFPGRFSGRQFSNSRSEMNVSTLELGDSALYLCASSFSGRGHEQYFGPGTRLTVT.

This sequence joins TRBV19 and TRBJ2-1, with 11 bases that match TRBD2. The CDR3 runs to 18 residues. V was pared by 5 bases and J by 0 bases, with 9 bases of the junction left unmatched. Germline loops: CDR1 LNHDA, CDR2 SQIVND (reference sequence). CDR3 DNA: TGTGCCAGTAGTGCAAGACTAGCGGGGCGCGGCTCCTACAATGAGCAGTTCTTC. Translating gives CASSARLAGRGSYNEQFF. Full variable domain (rest looked up from reference TRBV19 and TRBJ2-1): DGGITQSPKYLFRKEGQNVTLSCEQNLNHDAMYWYRQDPGQGLRLIYYSQIVNDFQKGDIAEGYSVSREKKESFPLTVTSAQKNPTAFYLCASSARLAGRGSYNEQFFGPGTRLTVL.

The CDR3: CASSQEGTARNEKLFF. In DNA form, the CDR3 reads TGCGCCAGCAGCCAAGAAGGAACAGCGAGAAATGAAAAACTGTTTTTT. The genes are TRBV4-3 and TRBJ1-4; D remains unclear. CDR3 length: 16 residues. Germline V gene lookup returns CDR1 LGHNA and CDR2 YSLEER. V lost 0 bases and J lost 5, with 13 bases in between.